This T cell receptor beta chain was captured in a study of early T cells in non-severe SARS-CoV-2 infection. For the study at large: Sequencing was performed on bulk RNA from unsorted whole blood, leaving chains unpaired.

This clonotype showed up many times. The CDR3 is made up of 14 amino acids. V lost 3 bases to trimming and J lost 9 bases; unmatched junction nucleotides: 11. From germline, CDR1 is SGHNT and CDR2 YYREEE (reference sequence). Attachment of unique molecular identifiers to individual cDNA molecules was performed. One entry per CDR3 protein results from TCRdb running MiXCR on the 5' RACE reads. Here the sample spans about 29,000 distinct CDR3 sequences, about 4.5% being singletons. The rearrangement joins TRBV5-4 to TRBJ2-7; 8 bases line up with TRBD2. What was sequenced was whole blood. This TCR was sampled from an adult who was a healthcare worker with PCR-confirmed SARS-CoV-2 infection or an uninfected control (not recorded which). CDR3 bases: TGTGCCAGCAGCTCTGGGACTAGATCGTCAGTGCAGTACTTC. Translation gives CASSSGTRSSVQYF.